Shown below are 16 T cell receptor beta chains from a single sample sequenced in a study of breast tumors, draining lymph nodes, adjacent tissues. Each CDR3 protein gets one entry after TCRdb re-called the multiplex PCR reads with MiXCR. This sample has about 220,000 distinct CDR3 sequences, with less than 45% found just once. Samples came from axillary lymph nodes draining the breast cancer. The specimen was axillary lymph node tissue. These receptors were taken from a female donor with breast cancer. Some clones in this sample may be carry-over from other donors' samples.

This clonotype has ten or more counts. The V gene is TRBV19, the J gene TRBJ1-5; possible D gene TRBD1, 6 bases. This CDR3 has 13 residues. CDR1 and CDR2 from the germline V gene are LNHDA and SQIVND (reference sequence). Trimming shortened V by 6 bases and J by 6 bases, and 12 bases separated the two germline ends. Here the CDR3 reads CASRGARGQPQHF. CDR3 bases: TGTGCCAGTAGGGGGGCACGGGGTCAGCCCCAGCATTTT.

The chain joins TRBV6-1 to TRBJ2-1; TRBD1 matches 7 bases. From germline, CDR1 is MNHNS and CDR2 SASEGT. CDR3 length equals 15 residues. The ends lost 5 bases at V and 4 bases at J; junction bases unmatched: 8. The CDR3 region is CASSIRDRLYNEQFF. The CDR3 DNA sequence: TGTGCCAGCAGTATCCGGGACAGATTATACAATGAGCAGTTCTTC.

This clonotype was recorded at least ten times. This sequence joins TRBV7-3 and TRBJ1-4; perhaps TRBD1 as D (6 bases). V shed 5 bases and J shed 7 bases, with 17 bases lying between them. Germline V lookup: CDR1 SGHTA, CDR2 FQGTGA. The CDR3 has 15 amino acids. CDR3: CASSPNGGAGEKLFF. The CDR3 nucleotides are TGTGCCAGCAGCCCCAATGGGGGGGCAGGTGAAAAACTGTTTTTT. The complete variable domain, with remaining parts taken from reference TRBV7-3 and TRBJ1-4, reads GAGVSQTPSNKVTEKGKYVELRCDPISGHTALYWYRQSLGQGPEFLIYFQGTGAADDSGLPNDRFFAVRPEGSVSTLKIQRTERGDSAVYLCASSPNGGAGEKLFFGSGTQLSVL.

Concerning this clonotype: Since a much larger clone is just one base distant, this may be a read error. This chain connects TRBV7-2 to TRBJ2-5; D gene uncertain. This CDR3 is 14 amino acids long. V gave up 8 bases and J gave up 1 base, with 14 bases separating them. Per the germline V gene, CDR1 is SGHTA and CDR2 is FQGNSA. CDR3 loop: CASGQEGRQETQYF. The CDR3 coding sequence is TGTGCCAGCGGCCAAGAAGGGCGCCAAGAGACCCAGTACTTC.

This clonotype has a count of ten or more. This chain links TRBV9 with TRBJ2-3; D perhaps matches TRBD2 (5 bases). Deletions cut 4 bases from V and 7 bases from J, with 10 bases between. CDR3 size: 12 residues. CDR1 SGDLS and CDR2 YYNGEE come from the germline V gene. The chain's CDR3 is CASSKDSNTQYF. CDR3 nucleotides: TGTGCCAGCAGCAAGGACTCCAATACGCAGTATTTT.

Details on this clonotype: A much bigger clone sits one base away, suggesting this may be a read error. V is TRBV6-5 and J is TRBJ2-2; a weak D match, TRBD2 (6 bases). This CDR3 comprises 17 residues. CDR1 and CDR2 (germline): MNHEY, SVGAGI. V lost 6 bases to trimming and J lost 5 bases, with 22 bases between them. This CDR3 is CASSLGSGTVKTGELFF. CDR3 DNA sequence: TGTGCCAGCAGCCTGGGATCGGGGACTGTTAAGACCGGGGAGCTGTTTTTT.

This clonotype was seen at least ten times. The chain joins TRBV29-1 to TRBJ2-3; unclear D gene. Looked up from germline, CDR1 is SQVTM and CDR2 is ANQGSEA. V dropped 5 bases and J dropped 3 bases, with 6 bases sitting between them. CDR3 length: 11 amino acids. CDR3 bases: TGCAGCGTTTCTCAAACAGATACGCAGTATTTT. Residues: CSVSQTDTQYF.

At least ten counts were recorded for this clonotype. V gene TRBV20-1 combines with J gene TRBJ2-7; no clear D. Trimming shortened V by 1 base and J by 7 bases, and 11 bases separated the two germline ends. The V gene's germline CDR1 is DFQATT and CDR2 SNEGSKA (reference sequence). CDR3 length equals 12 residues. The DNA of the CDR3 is TGCAGTGCTAGAGTTTCCACCGGAGAGCAGTACTTC. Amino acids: CSARVSTGEQYF.

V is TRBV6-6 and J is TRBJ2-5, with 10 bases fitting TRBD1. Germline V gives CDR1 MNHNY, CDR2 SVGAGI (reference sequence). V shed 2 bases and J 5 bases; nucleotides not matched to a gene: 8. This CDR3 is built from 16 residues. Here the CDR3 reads CASSYRRSDRGETQYF. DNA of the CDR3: TGTGCCAGCAGTTACCGCCGGTCGGACAGGGGGGAGACCCAGTACTTC.

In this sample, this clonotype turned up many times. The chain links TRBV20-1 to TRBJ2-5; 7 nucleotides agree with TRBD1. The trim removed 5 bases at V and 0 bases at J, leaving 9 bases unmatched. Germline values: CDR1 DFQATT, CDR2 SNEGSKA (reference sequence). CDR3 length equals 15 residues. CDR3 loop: CSASTGDLYQETQYF. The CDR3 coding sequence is TGCAGTGCTTCCACAGGGGACCTGTACCAAGAGACCCAGTACTTC.

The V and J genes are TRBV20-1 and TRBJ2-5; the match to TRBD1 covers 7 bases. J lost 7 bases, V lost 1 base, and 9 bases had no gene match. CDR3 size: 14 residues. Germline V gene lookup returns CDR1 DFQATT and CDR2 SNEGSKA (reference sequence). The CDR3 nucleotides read TGCAGTGCTAGAGGTACGACAGGGTTGGGGACCCAGTACTTC. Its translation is CSARGTTGLGTQYF.

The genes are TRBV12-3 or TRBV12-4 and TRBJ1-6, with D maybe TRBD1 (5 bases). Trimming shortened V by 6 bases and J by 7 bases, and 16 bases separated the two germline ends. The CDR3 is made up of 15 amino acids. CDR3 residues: CASRAAGTENSPLHF. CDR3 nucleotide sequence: TGTGCCAGCAGGGCCGCCGGGACGGAAAATTCACCCCTCCACTTT.

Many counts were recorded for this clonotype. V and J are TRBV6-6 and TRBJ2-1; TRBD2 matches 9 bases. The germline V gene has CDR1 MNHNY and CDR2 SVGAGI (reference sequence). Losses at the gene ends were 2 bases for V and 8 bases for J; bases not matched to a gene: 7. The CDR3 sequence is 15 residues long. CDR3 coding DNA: TGTGCCAGCAGTTACGCCCTAGCGGGAAATCATGAGCAGTTCTTC. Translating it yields CASSYALAGNHEQFF.

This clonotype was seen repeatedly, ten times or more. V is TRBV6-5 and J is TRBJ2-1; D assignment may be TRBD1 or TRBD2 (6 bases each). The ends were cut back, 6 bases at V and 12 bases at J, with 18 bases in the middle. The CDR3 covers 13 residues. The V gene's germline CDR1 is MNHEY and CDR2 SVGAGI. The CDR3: CASRPDRRGMQFF. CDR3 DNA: TGTGCCAGCAGGCCCGACAGGAGGGGGATGCAGTTCTTC.

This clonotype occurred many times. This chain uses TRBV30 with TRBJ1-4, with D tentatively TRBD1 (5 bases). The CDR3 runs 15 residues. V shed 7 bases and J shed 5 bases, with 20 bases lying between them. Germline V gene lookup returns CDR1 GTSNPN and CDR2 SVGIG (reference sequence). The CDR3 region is CASRGGRTLNEKLFF. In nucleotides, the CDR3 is TGTGCCTCACGGGGGGGACGGACGTTAAATGAAAAACTGTTTTTT. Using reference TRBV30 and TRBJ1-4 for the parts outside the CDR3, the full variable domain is SQTIHQWPATLVQPVGSPLSLECTVEGTSNPNLYWYRQAAGRGLQLLFYSVGIGQISSEVPQNLSASRPQDRQFILSSKKLLLSDSGFYLCASRGGRTLNEKLFFGSGTQLSVL.

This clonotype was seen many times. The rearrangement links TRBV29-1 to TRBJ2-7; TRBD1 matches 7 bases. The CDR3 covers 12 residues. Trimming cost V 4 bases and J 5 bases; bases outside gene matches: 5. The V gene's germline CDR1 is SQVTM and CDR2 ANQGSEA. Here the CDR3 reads CSVAGQKNEQYF. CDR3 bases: TGCAGCGTTGCGGGACAGAAGAACGAGCAGTACTTC.